The rows below give T cell receptor beta chains drawn from one sample of a study of cytomegalovirus exposure and HLA in healthy donors. TCRdb keeps only in-frame clones here, not all; method: immunoSEQ multiplex PCR. The top ten hold 13% to 15% of the sample, which has 100,000 or so clones, around 72% seen once. Sample: PBMCs. The source is a male donor in good health and CMV-seropositive. Both conserved end residues are part of each CDR3. The order of the fields is clone size, V gene, D gene, J gene, CDR3 DNA, CDR3 protein. The D gene is left open where the match is weak. Clone size is given for some rows only: seen once, a few or many times, or a class if the clone is expanded.

clone_size: -; v_call: TRBV6-6; d_call: -; j_call: TRBJ2-7; cdr3_nt: TGTGCCAGCAGTTATCCTAACAGCGACAGCTCCTACGAGCAGTACTTC; cdr3_aa: CASSYPNSDSSYEQYF
clone_size: -; v_call: TRBV2; d_call: TRBD1; j_call: TRBJ1-2; cdr3_nt: TGTGCCAGCAGAGACAGGGGGTTTAACTATGGCTACACCTTC; cdr3_aa: CASRDRGFNYGYTF
clone_size: -; v_call: TRBV6-6; d_call: -; j_call: TRBJ1-1; cdr3_nt: TGTGCCAGCACCGAAGGGGGTGAAGCTTTCTTT; cdr3_aa: CASTEGGEAFF
clone_size: -; v_call: TRBV7-8; d_call: -; j_call: TRBJ2-7; cdr3_nt: TGTGCCAGCAGCCTGAGCGTCAGGGGAACCTACGAGCAGTACTTC; cdr3_aa: CASSLSVRGTYEQYF
clone_size: once; v_call: TRBV19; d_call: -; j_call: TRBJ1-1; cdr3_nt: TGTGCCAGTACCCTAGGATACACTGAAGCTTTCTTT; cdr3_aa: CASTLGYTEAFF
clone_size: -; v_call: TRBV6-1; d_call: TRBD1; j_call: TRBJ1-2; cdr3_nt: TGTGCCAGCAAGAGGGGGACAGGGACTAGCTACACCTTC; cdr3_aa: CASKRGTGTSYTF
clone_size: -; v_call: TRBV20-1; d_call: -; j_call: TRBJ2-5; cdr3_nt: TGCAGTGCTCTCGGCGGTGAGACCCAGTACTTC; cdr3_aa: CSALGGETQYF
clone_size: few; v_call: TRBV14; d_call: -; j_call: TRBJ1-1; cdr3_nt: TGTGCCAGCAGCCAAGGGGGGGTACTCACTCGGACTGAAGCTTTCTTT; cdr3_aa: CASSQGGVLTRTEAFF
clone_size: -; v_call: TRBV30; d_call: -; j_call: TRBJ1-3; cdr3_nt: TGTGCCTGGAGTCGCTCCTACTCTGGAAACACCATATATTTT; cdr3_aa: CAWSRSYSGNTIYF
clone_size: -; v_call: TRBV2; d_call: -; j_call: TRBJ2-2; cdr3_nt: TGTGCCAGCAAAGAACTCCACACCGGGGAGCTGTTTTTT; cdr3_aa: CASKELHTGELFF
clone_size: -; v_call: TRBV11-1; d_call: TRBD1; j_call: TRBJ2-5; cdr3_nt: TGTGCCAGCAGCTCCGGGACAGACCCCGCAGGTGGGGAGACCCAGTACTTC; cdr3_aa: CASSSGTDPAGGETQYF
clone_size: -; v_call: TRBV9; d_call: -; j_call: TRBJ1-2; cdr3_nt: TGTGCCAGCAGCGAGGGGGGGACAACCTATGGCTACACCTTC; cdr3_aa: CASSEGGTTYGYTF
clone_size: -; v_call: TRBV5-6; d_call: -; j_call: TRBJ1-5; cdr3_nt: TGTGCCAGCAGCTTGTCGGGGATTTGGGGTCAGCCCCAGCATTTT; cdr3_aa: CASSLSGIWGQPQHF
clone_size: few; v_call: TRBV18; d_call: TRBD1; j_call: TRBJ2-5; cdr3_nt: TGTGCCAGCTCACTTCCGACAGGGCGGGAGACCCAGTACTTC; cdr3_aa: CASSLPTGRETQYF
clone_size: few; v_call: TRBV30; d_call: TRBD2; j_call: TRBJ2-3; cdr3_nt: TGTGCCTGGAGAAATGGGCGGGGGGTTGTAGATACGCAGTATTTT; cdr3_aa: CAWRNGRGVVDTQYF
clone_size: -; v_call: TRBV7-2; d_call: TRBD2; j_call: TRBJ2-5; cdr3_nt: TGTGCCAGCAGTACCCTCGCGGGACTAGCGCAAGAGACCCAGTACTTC; cdr3_aa: CASSTLAGLAQETQYF
clone_size: -; v_call: TRBV7-9; d_call: TRBD1; j_call: TRBJ2-7; cdr3_nt: TGTGCCAGCAGCTTAATTGGACAGGGCGCCTCCTACGAGCAGTACTTC; cdr3_aa: CASSLIGQGASYEQYF
clone_size: -; v_call: TRBV10-3; d_call: TRBD1; j_call: TRBJ2-7; cdr3_nt: TGTGCCATCAGTGAGGACAGGGGGGACTACGAGCAGTACTTC; cdr3_aa: CAISEDRGDYEQYF
clone_size: -; v_call: TRBV6-5; d_call: TRBD1; j_call: TRBJ1-5; cdr3_nt: TGTGCCAGGAAACAACGGGACAGGTCAAATCAGCCCCAGCATTTT; cdr3_aa: CARKQRDRSNQPQHF
clone_size: -; v_call: TRBV7-9; d_call: TRBD2; j_call: TRBJ2-2; cdr3_nt: TGTGCCAGCAGCTCGTGGCCGGGGGGGGAGACCGGGGAGCTGTTTTTT; cdr3_aa: CASSSWPGGETGELFF
clone_size: -; v_call: TRBV14; d_call: -; j_call: TRBJ1-2; cdr3_nt: TGTGCCAGCAGCCAAAACCGGGACAAAGGTGGCTACACCTTC; cdr3_aa: CASSQNRDKGGYTF
clone_size: -; v_call: TRBV29-1; d_call: TRBD1; j_call: TRBJ1-5; cdr3_nt: TGCAGCGTTAAAACAGGGGAAGGTCAGCCCCAGCATTTT; cdr3_aa: CSVKTGEGQPQHF
clone_size: once; v_call: TRBV30; d_call: -; j_call: TRBJ1-2; cdr3_nt: TGTGCCTGGAGTGTCGGGTCGGGAGCGGGCTACACCTTC; cdr3_aa: CAWSVGSGAGYTF
clone_size: -; v_call: TRBV6-5; d_call: TRBD1; j_call: TRBJ2-5; cdr3_nt: TGTGCCAGCAGTTCCGGGACAGGGGGCGAAGAGACCCAGTACTTC; cdr3_aa: CASSSGTGGEETQYF
clone_size: -; v_call: TRBV30; d_call: -; j_call: TRBJ2-5; cdr3_nt: TGTGCCTGGAGCGCCTGGGGGAGGGAGACCCAGTACTTC; cdr3_aa: CAWSAWGRETQYF
clone_size: -; v_call: TRBV14; d_call: TRBD1; j_call: TRBJ2-2; cdr3_nt: TGTGCCAGCAGCCGCGGACAGGGTTGGACCGGGGAGCTGTTTTTT; cdr3_aa: CASSRGQGWTGELFF
clone_size: -; v_call: TRBV28; d_call: -; j_call: TRBJ1-6; cdr3_nt: TGTGCCAGCAGCGGGGGGGGCCTAACTTATTCACCCCTCCACTTT; cdr3_aa: CASSGGGLTYSPLHF
clone_size: -; v_call: TRBV7-9; d_call: -; j_call: TRBJ1-3; cdr3_nt: TGTGCCAGCAGCCGAAGGGGGTCCCCGTCTGGAAACACCATATATTTT; cdr3_aa: CASSRRGSPSGNTIYF
clone_size: -; v_call: TRBV11-2; d_call: -; j_call: TRBJ1-2; cdr3_nt: TGTGCCAGCAGCTTAGATAACAGTATAAACTATGGCTACACCTTC; cdr3_aa: CASSLDNSINYGYTF
clone_size: -; v_call: TRBV2; d_call: -; j_call: TRBJ2-7; cdr3_nt: TGTGCCAGCAGTGAATCCGGCTACGAGCAGTACTTC; cdr3_aa: CASSESGYEQYF
clone_size: -; v_call: TRBV7-2; d_call: TRBD1; j_call: TRBJ2-4; cdr3_nt: TGTGCCAGCAGCCAGGGGACAGGTCCAAACATTCAGTACTTC; cdr3_aa: CASSQGTGPNIQYF
clone_size: few; v_call: TRBV11-2; d_call: -; j_call: TRBJ1-6; cdr3_nt: TGTGCCAGCAGCATCCAGGGACAAAATTCACCCCTCCACTTT; cdr3_aa: CASSIQGQNSPLHF
clone_size: once; v_call: TRBV4-1; d_call: -; j_call: TRBJ2-7; cdr3_nt: TGCGCCAGCAGCCAAGTCTCCAGGCCCTCCTACGAGCAGTACTTC; cdr3_aa: CASSQVSRPSYEQYF
clone_size: -; v_call: TRBV29-1; d_call: -; j_call: TRBJ2-3; cdr3_nt: TGCAGCGGCAGCAGGGTTGCAGATACGCAGTATTTT; cdr3_aa: CSGSRVADTQYF
clone_size: once; v_call: TRBV7-9; d_call: TRBD1; j_call: TRBJ2-5; cdr3_nt: TGTGCCAGCAGCCCTGAGGGACAGGGGATGAGAGAGACCCAGTACTTC; cdr3_aa: CASSPEGQGMRETQYF
clone_size: -; v_call: TRBV7-2; d_call: -; j_call: TRBJ1-5; cdr3_nt: TGTGCCAGCAGCTCAGGCCCGGGAAATTATCAGCCCCAGCATTTT; cdr3_aa: CASSSGPGNYQPQHF
clone_size: -; v_call: TRBV7-9; d_call: -; j_call: TRBJ1-6; cdr3_nt: TGTGCCAGCACACAGTGGGACAAGAATTCACCCCTCCACTTT; cdr3_aa: CASTQWDKNSPLHF
clone_size: -; v_call: TRBV5-6; d_call: TRBD1; j_call: TRBJ1-1; cdr3_nt: TGTGCCAGCAGTCTGACAGGGCTCTCAGGGAACACTGAAGCTTTCTTT; cdr3_aa: CASSLTGLSGNTEAFF
clone_size: -; v_call: TRBV6-6; d_call: -; j_call: TRBJ2-7; cdr3_nt: TGTGCCAGCACGGAGACCTACGAGCAGTACTTC; cdr3_aa: CASTETYEQYF
clone_size: -; v_call: TRBV5-1; d_call: TRBD1; j_call: TRBJ2-7; cdr3_nt: TGCGCCAGCAGCCCCCCCGCAGGGGGCTCATACGAGCAGTACTTC; cdr3_aa: CASSPPAGGSYEQYF
clone_size: -; v_call: TRBV6-5; d_call: -; j_call: TRBJ2-2; cdr3_nt: TGTGCCAGCAGTTACTCCGGGGTCGGTGGGGAGCTGTTTTTT; cdr3_aa: CASSYSGVGGELFF
clone_size: once; v_call: TRBV14; d_call: -; j_call: TRBJ1-1; cdr3_nt: TGTGCCAGCAGCCAAGGCAGGGGTTCGAACACTGAAGCTTTCTTT; cdr3_aa: CASSQGRGSNTEAFF
clone_size: -; v_call: TRBV18; d_call: -; j_call: TRBJ2-5; cdr3_nt: TGTGCCAGCTCACCAGCGGAGACCCAGTACTTC; cdr3_aa: CASSPAETQYF